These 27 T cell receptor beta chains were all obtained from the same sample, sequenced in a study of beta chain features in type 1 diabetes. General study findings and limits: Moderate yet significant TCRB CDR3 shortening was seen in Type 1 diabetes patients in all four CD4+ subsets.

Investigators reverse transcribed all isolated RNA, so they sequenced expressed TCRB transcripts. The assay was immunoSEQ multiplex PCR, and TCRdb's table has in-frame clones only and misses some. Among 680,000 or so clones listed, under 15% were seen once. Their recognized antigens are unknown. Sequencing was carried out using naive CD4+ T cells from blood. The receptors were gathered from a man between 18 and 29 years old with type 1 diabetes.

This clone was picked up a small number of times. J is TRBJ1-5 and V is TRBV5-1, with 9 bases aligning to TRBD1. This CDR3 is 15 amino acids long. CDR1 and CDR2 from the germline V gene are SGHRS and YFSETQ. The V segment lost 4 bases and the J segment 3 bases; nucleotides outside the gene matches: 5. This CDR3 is CASSAGQGYNQPQHF. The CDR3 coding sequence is TGCGCCAGCAGCGCGGGACAGGGATACAATCAGCCCCAGCATTTT. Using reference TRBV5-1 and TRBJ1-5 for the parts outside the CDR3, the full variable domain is KAGVTQTPRYLIKTRGQQVTLSCSPISGHRSVSWYQQTPGQGLQFLFEYFSETQRNKGNFPGRFSGRQFSNSRSEMNVSTLELGDSALYLCASSAGQGYNQPQHFGDGTRLSIL.

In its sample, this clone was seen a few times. The CDR3 region has the DNA TGCGCCAGCAGCCTGGACGGACTTAGCAATCAGCCCCAGCATTTT. Translated: CASSLDGLSNQPQHF. V is TRBV5-1 and J is TRBJ1-5, with unresolved D. This CDR3 contains 15 residues. Trimming removed 4 bases at V and 0 bases at J, with 11 bases between. Germline-derived CDR1 and CDR2 are SGHRS and YFSETQ.

The CDR3 spells CASSPAGTGAYEQYF. The CDR3 nucleotides read TGTGCCAGCAGCCCCGCGGGGACAGGGGCCTACGAGCAGTACTTC. V gene TRBV5-4 combines with J gene TRBJ2-7, with 10 bases that match TRBD1. V lost 4 bases and J lost 2; bases outside the gene matches: 6. The CDR3 spans 15 residues. The germline CDR1 and CDR2 sequences are SGHNT and YYREEE (reference sequence).

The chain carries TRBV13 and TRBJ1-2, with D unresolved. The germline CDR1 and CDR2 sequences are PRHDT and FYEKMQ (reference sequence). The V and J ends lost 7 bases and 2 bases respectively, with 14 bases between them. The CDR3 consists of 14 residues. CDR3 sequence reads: CASTVNPVNYGYTF. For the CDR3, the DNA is TGTGCCAGCACCGTTAATCCAGTGAACTATGGCTACACCTTC.

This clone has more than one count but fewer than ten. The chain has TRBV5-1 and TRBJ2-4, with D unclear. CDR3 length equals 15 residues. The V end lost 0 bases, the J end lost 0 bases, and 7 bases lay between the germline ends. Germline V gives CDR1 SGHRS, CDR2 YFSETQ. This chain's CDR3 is CASSLGLIAKNIQYF. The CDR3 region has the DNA TGCGCCAGCAGCTTGGGGCTTATAGCCAAAAACATTCAGTACTTC.

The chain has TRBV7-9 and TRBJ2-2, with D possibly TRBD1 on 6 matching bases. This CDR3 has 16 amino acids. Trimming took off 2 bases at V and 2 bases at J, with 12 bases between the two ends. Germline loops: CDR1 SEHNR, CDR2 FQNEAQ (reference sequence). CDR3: CASSLPGTPNTGELFF. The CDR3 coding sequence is TGTGCCAGCAGCTTACCCGGGACACCCAACACCGGGGAGCTGTTTTTT.

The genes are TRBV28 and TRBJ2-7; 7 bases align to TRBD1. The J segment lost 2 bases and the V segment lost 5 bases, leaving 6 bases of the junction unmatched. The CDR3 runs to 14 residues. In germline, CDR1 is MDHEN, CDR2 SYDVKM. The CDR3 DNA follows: TGTGCCAGCAGTGCTCCGGGACAGACCTACGAGCAGTACTTC. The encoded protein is CASSAPGQTYEQYF.

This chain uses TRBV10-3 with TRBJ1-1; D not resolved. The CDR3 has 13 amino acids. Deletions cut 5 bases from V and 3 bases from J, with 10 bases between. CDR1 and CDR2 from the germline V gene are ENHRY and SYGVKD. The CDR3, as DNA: TGTGCCATCAGTCCTAGCTCTGACACTGAAGCTTTCTTT. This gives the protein CAISPSSDTEAFF.

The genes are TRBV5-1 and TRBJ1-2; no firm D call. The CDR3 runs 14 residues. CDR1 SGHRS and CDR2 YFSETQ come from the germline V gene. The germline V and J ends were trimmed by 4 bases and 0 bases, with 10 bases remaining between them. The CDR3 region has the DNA TGCGCCAGCAGCGGCAAGGAAGCTAACTATGGCTACACCTTC. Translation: CASSGKEANYGYTF.

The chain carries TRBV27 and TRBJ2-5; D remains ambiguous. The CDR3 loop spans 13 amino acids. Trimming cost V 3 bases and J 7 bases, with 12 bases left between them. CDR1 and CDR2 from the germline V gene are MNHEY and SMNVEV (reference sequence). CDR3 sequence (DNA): TGTGCCAGCAGTTTCTTATCTGGGGTGACCCAGTACTTC. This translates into CASSFLSGVTQYF.

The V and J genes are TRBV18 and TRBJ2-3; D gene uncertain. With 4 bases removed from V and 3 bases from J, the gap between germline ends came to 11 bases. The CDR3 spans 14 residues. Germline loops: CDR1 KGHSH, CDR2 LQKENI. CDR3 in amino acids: CASSRSEETDTQYF. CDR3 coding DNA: TGTGCCAGCTCACGGTCCGAGGAAACAGATACGCAGTATTTT.

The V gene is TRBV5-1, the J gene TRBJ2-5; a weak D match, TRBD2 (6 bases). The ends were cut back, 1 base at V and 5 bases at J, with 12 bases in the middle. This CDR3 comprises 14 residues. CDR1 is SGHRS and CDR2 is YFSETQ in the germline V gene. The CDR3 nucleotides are TGCGCCAGCAGCTTGTCGGGGGTTCAGGAGACCCAGTACTTC. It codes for CASSLSGVQETQYF.

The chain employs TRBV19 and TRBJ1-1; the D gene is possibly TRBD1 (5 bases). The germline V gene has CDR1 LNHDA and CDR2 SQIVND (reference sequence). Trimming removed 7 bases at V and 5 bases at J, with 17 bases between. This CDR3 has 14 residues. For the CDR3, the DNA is TGTGCCAGTATCATGCCGGGGGAGAGGACTGAAGCTTTCTTT. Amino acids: CASIMPGERTEAFF.

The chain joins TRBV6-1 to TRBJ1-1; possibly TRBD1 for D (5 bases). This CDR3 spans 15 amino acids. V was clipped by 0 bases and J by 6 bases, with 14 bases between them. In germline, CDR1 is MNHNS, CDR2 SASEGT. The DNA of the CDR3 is TGTGCCAGCAGTGAAGCATCGGCAGGGATGGCTGAAGCTTTCTTT. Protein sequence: CASSEASAGMAEAFF.

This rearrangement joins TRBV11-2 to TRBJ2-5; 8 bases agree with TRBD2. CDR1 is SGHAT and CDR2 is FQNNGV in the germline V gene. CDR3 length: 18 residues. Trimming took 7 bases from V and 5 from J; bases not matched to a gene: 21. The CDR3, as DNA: TGTGCCAGCACCCAGATGGCAGCGGGGGCCACGCTTGGGGAGACCCAGTACTTC. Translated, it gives CASTQMAAGATLGETQYF. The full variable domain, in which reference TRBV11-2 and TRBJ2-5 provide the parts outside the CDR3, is EAGVAQSPRYKIIEKRQSVAFWCNPISGHATLYWYQQILGQGPKLLIQFQNNGVVDDSQLPKDRFSAERLKGVDSTLKIQPAKLEDSAVYLCASTQMAAGATLGETQYFGPGTRLLVL.

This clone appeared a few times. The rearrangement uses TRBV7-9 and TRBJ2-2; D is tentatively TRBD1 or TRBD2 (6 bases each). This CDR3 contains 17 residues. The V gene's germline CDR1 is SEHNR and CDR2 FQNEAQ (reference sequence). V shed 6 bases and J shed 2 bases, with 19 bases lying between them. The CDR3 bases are TGTGCCAGCAGATCCTCCATCGGGGGCCAAAACACCGGGGAGCTGTTTTTT. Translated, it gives CASRSSIGGQNTGELFF.

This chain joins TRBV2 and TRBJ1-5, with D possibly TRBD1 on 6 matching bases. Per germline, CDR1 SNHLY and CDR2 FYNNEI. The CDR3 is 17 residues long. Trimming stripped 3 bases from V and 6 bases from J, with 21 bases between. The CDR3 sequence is CASSEHRVGVRPQPQHF. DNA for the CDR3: TGTGCCAGCAGTGAGCACAGGGTCGGGGTGCGGCCTCAGCCCCAGCATTTT.

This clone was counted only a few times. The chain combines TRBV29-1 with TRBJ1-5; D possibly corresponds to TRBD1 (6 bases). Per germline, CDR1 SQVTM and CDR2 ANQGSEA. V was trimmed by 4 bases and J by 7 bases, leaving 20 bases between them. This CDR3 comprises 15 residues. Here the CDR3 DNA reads TGCAGCGTTGGGAAGGGGACATCCGCTAACCAGCCCCAGCATTTT. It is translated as CSVGKGTSANQPQHF.

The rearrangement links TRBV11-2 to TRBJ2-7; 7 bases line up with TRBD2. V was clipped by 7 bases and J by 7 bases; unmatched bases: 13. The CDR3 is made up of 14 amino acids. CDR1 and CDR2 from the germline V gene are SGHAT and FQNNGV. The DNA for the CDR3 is TGTGCCAGCAACCAGCGGGGAAAGATGGGGGAGCAGTACTTC. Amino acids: CASNQRGKMGEQYF.

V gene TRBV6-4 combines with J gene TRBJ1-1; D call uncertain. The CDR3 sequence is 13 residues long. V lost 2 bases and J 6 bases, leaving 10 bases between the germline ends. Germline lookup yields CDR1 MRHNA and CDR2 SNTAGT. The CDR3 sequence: CASSDEKGAEAFF. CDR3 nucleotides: TGTGCCAGCAGTGACGAGAAGGGAGCTGAAGCTTTCTTT.

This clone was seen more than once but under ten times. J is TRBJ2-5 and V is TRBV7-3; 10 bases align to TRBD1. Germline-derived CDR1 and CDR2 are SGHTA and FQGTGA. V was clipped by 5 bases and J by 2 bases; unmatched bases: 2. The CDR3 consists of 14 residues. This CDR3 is CASSPDRGQETQYF. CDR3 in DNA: TGTGCCAGCAGCCCGGACAGGGGGCAAGAGACCCAGTACTTC.

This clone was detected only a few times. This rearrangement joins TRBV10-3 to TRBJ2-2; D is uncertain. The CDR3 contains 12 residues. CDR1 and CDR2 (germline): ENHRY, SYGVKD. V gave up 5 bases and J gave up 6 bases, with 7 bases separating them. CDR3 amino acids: CAISPGPGELFF. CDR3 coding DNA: TGTGCCATCAGTCCCGGGCCCGGGGAGCTGTTTTTT.

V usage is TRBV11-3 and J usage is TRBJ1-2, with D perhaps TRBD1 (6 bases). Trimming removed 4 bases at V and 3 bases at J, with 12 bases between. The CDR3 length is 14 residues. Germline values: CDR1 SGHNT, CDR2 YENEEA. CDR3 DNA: TGTGCCAGCAGCTCCCCGGCAGGGGACTATGGCTACACCTTC. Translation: CASSSPAGDYGYTF.

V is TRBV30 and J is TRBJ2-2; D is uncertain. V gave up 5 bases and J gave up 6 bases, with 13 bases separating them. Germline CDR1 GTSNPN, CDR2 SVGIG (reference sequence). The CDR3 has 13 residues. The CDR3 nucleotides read TGTGCCTGGTCCCGGTTAGTTTCCGGGGAGCTGTTTTTT. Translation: CAWSRLVSGELFF.

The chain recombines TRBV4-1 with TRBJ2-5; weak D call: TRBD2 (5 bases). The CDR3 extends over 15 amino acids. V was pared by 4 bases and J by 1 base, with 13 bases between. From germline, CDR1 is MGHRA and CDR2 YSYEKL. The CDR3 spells CASSPPGISQETQYF. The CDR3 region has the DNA TGCGCCAGCAGCCCCCCCGGGATTTCCCAAGAGACCCAGTACTTC.

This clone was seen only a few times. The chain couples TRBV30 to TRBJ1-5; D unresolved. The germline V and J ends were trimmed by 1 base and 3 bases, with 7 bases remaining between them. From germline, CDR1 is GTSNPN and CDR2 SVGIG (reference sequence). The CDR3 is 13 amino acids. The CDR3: CAWSDSYNQPQHF. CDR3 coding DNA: TGTGCCTGGAGTGACAGCTACAATCAGCCCCAGCATTTT.

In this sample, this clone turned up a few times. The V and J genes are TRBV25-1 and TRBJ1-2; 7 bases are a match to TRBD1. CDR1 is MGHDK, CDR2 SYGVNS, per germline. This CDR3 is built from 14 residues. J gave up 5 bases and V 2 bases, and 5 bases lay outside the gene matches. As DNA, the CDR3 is TGTGCCAGCAGTGAACTAGGGACAGCGTATGGCTACACCTTC. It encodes CASSELGTAYGYTF.